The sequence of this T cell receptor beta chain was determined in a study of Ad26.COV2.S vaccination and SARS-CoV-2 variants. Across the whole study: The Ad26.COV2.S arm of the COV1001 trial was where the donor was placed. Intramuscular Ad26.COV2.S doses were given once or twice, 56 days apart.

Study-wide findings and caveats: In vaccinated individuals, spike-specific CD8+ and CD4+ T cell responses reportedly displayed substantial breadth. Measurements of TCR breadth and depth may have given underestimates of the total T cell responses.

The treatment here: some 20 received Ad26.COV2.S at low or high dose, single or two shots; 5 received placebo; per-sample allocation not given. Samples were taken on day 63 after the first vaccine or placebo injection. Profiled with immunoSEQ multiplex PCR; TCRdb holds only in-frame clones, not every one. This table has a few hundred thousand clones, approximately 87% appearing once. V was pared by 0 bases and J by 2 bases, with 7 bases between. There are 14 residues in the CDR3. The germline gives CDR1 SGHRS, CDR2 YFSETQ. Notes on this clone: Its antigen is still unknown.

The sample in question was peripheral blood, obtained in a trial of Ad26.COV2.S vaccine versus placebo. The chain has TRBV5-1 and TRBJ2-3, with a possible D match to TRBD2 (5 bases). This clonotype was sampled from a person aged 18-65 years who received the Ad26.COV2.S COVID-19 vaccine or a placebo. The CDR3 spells CASSLAADTDTQYF. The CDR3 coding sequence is TGCGCCAGCAGCTTGGCAGCGGACACAGATACGCAGTATTTT.